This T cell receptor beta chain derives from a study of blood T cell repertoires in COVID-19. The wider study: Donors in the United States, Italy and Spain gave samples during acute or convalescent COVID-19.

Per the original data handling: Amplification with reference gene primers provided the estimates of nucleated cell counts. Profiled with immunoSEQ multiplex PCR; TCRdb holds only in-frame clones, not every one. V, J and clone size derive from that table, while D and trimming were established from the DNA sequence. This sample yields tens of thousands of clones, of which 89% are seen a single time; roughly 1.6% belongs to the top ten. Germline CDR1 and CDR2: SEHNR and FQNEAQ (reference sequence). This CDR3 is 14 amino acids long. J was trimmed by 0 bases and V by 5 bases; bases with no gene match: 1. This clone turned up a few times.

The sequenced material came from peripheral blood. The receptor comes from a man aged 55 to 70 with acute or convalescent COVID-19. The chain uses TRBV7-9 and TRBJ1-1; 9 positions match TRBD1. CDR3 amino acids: CASSRDRVNTEAFF. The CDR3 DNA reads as TGTGCCAGCAGCCGGGACAGGGTGAACACTGAAGCTTTCTTT.